This TCR beta chain was profiled in a study of blood T cell repertoires in COVID-19 (dated by TCRdb to between 2020 and 2021). Background on the whole study: The collaborator samples originated in the United States, Italy and Spain and spanned the acute and convalescent phases of COVID-19. The prospective study material was composed of cDNA or gDNA derived from T cells, B-cell-depleted T cells, or PBMCs. Subjects who had been exposed to COVID-19, were actively infected with it, or had recovered from it provided the deeply sampled blood TCRbeta repertoires that made up the dataset. The repertoires were released in a freely available public database intended as a resource for research on the immune response to SARS-CoV-2. The samples were drawn from the first 160 participants of the ongoing ImmuneRACE study and from roughly 1,300 subjects provided by 6 global collaborators. Nearly every sample came with metadata listing a de-identified subject ID, COVID-19 status, age in years and sex. HLA class I and class II types, where available, came from metadata supplied by the sample provider rather than from assay-based typing. Points the paper makes about the study in general: The amount of clinical and demographic metadata varied by source and participant and was provided uncurated.

At one collaborating source in Seattle, patients were enrolled during active infection and were followed longitudinally through the course of disease. Collaborating institutions collected whole blood in K2EDTA tubes following their own protocols. For TCRbeta analysis, collaborators shipped samples as frozen whole blood, isolated PBMCs, or DNA extracted from either of those sample types. Concerning this clone itself: The specificity of this receptor is unknown. No base-level quality is on record; no much larger clone is a single base apart.

The immunoSEQ Assay, a bias-controlled multiplex PCR, was used to amplify TCRbeta CDR3 regions from genomic DNA. Under the source paper's analysis protocol: The number of nucleated cells in each sample was estimated from the amplification of reference gene primers within the assay. Sequence reads were collapsed and filtered to measure the absolute abundance of every unique TCRbeta CDR3 rearrangement. For each sample, productive Simpson clonality was calculated as the square root of Simpson's diversity index over productive rearrangements. In TCRdb, the immuneACCESS table is reduced to in-frame sequences with V and J assigned. These tables do not hold every clone; where another copy was compared, an unresolved V gene accounts for under half, and the others remain unexplained. The V and J calls and clone size were taken over from that table, and D and trimming were inferred from the DNA. The table for this sample lists around 310,000 clones; around 90% of them were counted only once. The ten largest clones take up roughly 6.8% of the sample.

Trimming takes 2 bases off V and 7 bases off J; junction bases not matched to a gene: 2. CDR1 and CDR2, per the germline V gene, are SNHLY and FYNNEI. The CDR3 spans 14 residues, from the cysteine through the phenylalanine. The read is trimmed to its CDR3 DNA, 42 bases read in frame from base 1. The sequenced sample consisted of peripheral blood. Recombination connected TRBV2 to TRBJ1-2, with 12 bases matching TRBD1. The source is a woman under 40 with COVID-19, enrolled during active disease. At the DNA level, the sequence is TGTGCCAGCAGTGAATGGGACAGGGGGCCTGGCTACACCTTC. Translated, this is CASSEWDRGPGYTF.